This TCR beta chain was obtained from a study of CD8+CD57+ T cells in acquired aplastic anemia. The wider study: Mean yield of DNA from sorted CD4+ and CD8+ cells was 2.5 to 4 ug.

A note on this clonotype: Its target is unknown.

The CDR3 runs 15 residues. CDR1 is SGDLS, CDR2 YYNGEE, per germline. V was clipped by 4 bases and J by 3 bases, with 17 bases between them. General study points: Patients versus controls showed no significant CD8+ Simpson's diversity difference.

CDR3 and TCR beta VDJ profiling relied on a genomic DNA template. TCRdb re-analysed the reads in MiXCR, keeping a single row per CDR3 protein. The table shows a few hundred thousand distinct CDR3 sequences, with roughly 68% occurring only once. The V call is TRBV9, the J call TRBJ2-7, with a tentative D call TRBD2 (6 bases). The material sequenced was sorted CD4+, CD8+, or CD8+CD57+ T cells (not recorded which) from PBMCs. This TCR came from a human donor in good health, serving as a control. The DNA for the CDR3 is TGTGCCAGCAGCCACGGCGGGACGCCGAACTACGAGCAGTACTTC. Its translation: CASSHGGTPNYEQYF.